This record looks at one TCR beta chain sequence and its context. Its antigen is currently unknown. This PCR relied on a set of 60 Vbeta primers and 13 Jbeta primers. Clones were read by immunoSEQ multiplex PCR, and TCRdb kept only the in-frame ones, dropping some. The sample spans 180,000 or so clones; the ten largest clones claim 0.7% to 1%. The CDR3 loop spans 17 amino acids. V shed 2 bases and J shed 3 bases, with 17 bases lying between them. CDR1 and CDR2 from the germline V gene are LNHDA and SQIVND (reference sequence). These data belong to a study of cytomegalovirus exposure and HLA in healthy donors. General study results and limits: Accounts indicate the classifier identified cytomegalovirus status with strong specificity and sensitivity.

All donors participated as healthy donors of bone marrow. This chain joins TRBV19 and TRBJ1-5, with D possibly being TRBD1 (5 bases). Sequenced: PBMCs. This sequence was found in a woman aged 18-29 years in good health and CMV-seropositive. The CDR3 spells CASSIKGYRLVNQPQHF. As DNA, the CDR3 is TGTGCCAGTAGTATAAAGGGGTACAGGCTCGTCAATCAGCCCCAGCATTTT.